This T cell receptor beta chain was sequenced during a study of shared clonotypes between healthy human individuals. Naive CD8 isolation took CD45RO-negative cells positively selected for CCR7 and excluded terminally differentiated effector memory CD45RA+ cells. Some clones are missing from TCRdb's copy, which holds only in-frame ones; the method was immunoSEQ multiplex PCR. The top ten hold about 24% of the sample, which has more than 600,000 clones, roughly 94% seen once. This clone showed up just once. With V trimmed by 6 bases and J by 4 bases, 10 bases remained unmatched. This CDR3 has 16 residues. Germline-derived CDR1 and CDR2 are SNHLY and FYNNEI.

The clonotype was recovered from a man aged 25-40 years in good health. Sample: naive CD8+ T cells sorted from blood. V gene TRBV2 combines with J gene TRBJ2-2, with 8 bases aligning to TRBD2. This CDR3 reads CASSERTSTGTGELFF. CDR3 bases: TGTGCCAGCAGCGAACGGACTAGCACTGGCACCGGGGAGCTGTTTTTT.